This is a list of T cell receptor beta chains from one sample in a study of T cell clonotyping in hematopoietic cell transplantation. Profiled with immunoSEQ multiplex PCR; TCRdb holds only in-frame clones, not every one. The data contain approximately 4,400 clones, 70% of them singletons. The sequencing here drew on PBMCs, taken 100 days after allogeneic stem cell transplant. Receptors were obtained from a male patient between 60 and 69 years old who had an allogeneic stem cell transplant, so the T cells may come from the graft donor. Some clones in this sample may be carry-over from other donors' samples. CDR3s include the opening cysteine and the closing phenylalanine or tryptophan. D genes are given only for firm matches. Only part of the rows carry a size: once, few, many, or a class if the clone is expanded.

clone_size j_call d_call v_call cdr3_aa cdr3_nt
NA TRBJ1-2 NA TRBV9 CASSETGGYGYTF TGTGCCAGCAGTGAAACAGGTGGCTATGGCTACACCTTC
NA TRBJ1-2 NA TRBV19 CASRATSNYGYTF TGTGCCAGTAGGGCCACCTCTAACTATGGCTACACCTTC
NA TRBJ1-5 NA TRBV6-1 CASSEGDDQPQHF TGTGCCAGCAGTGAAGGGGACGACCAGCCCCAGCATTTT
NA TRBJ1-6 NA TRBV19 CGTGTRLMVLHF TGTGGGACCGGGACCCGACTAATGGTACTCCACTTT
few TRBJ2-7 TRBD1 TRBV11-2 CASSLEGTGASEQYF TGTGCCAGCAGCTTAGAAGGGACAGGGGCGAGCGAGCAGTACTTC
NA TRBJ2-7 NA TRBV19 CASSIMGEGYEQYF TGTGCCAGTAGTATAATGGGAGAGGGCTACGAGCAGTACTTC
NA TRBJ2-5 NA TRBV7-2 CASSPYGSTEAQYF TGTGCCAGCAGCCCTTATGGCTCCACGGAAGCCCAGTACTTC
NA TRBJ1-5 TRBD1 TRBV7-8 CASSQEGASQPQHF TGTGCCAGCAGCCAGGAGGGGGCCAGTCAGCCCCAGCATTTT
large TRBJ1-1 TRBD1 TRBV29-1 CSGRQGLNTEAFF TGCAGCGGACGACAGGGCCTGAACACTGAAGCTTTCTTT
NA TRBJ1-5 NA TRBV5-6 CASSLGSVSNQPQHF TGTGCCAGCAGCTTGGGGTCCGTAAGCAATCAGCCCCAGCATTTT
NA TRBJ2-5 TRBD2 TRBV30 CASGGETQYF TGTGCTAGCGGGGGGGAGACCCAGTACTTC
few TRBJ1-2 NA TRBV5-1 CASSRWGDGYTF TGCGCCAGCAGCCGGTGGGGGGATGGCTACACCTTC
NA TRBJ2-7 TRBD2 TRBV13 CASSLRRGSSYEQYF TGTGCCAGCAGCTTGAGGCGGGGGAGCTCCTACGAGCAGTACTTC
NA TRBJ1-1 TRBD1 TRBV30 CAWSPGGSTEALF TGTGCCTGGAGTCCAGGGGGTAGCACTGAAGCTCTCTTT
NA TRBJ1-4 NA TRBV5-5 CASTDGATNEKLFF TGTGCCAGCACTGACGGCGCAACTAATGAAAAACTGTTTTTT
NA TRBJ2-1 NA TRBV30 CAWSRNSYNEQFF TGTGCCTGGAGCAGGAATTCCTACAATGAGCAGTTCTTC
NA TRBJ2-6 NA TRBV7-3 CASSLGGTGANVLTF TGTGCCAGCAGCTTAGGAGGCACTGGGGCCAACGTCCTGACTTTC